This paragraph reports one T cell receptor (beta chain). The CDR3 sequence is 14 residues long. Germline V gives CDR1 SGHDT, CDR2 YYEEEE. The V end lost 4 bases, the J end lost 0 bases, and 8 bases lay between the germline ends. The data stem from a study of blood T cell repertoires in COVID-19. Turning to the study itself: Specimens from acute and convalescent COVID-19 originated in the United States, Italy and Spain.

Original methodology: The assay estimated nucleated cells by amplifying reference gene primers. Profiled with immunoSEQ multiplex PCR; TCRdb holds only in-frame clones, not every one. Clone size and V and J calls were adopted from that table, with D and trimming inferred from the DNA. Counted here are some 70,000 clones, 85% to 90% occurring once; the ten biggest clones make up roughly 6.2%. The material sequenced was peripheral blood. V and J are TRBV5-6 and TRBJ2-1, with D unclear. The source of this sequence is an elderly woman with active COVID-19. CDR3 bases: TGTGCCAGCAGCGCTGGCAGCTCCTACAATGAGCAGTTCTTC. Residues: CASSAGSSYNEQFF.